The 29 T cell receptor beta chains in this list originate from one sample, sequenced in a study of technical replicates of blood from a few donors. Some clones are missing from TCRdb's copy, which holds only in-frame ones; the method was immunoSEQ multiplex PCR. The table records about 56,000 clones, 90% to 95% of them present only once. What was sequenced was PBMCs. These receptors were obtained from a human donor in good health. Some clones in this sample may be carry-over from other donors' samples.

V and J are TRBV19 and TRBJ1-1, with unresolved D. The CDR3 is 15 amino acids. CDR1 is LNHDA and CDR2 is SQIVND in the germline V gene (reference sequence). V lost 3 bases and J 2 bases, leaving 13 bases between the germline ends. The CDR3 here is CASSISIVVNTEAFF. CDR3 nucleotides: TGTGCCAGTAGTATCAGTATTGTGGTTAACACTGAAGCTTTCTTT. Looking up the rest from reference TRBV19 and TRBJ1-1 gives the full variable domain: DGGITQSPKYLFRKEGQNVTLSCEQNLNHDAMYWYRQDPGQGLRLIYYSQIVNDFQKGDIAEGYSVSREKKESFPLTVTSAQKNPTAFYLCASSISIVVNTEAFFGQGTRLTVV.

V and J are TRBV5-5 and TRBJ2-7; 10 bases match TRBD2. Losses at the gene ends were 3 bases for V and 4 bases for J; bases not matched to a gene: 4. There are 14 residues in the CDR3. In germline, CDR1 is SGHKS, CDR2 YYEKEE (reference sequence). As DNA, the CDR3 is TGTGCCAGCAGCTACCTAGCGGGGGTTTACGAGCAGTACTTC. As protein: CASSYLAGVYEQYF. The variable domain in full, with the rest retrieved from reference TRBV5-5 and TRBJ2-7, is DAGVTQSPTHLIKTRGQQVTLRCSPISGHKSVSWYQQVLGQGPQFIFQYYEKEERGRGNFPDRFSARQFPNYSSELNVNALLLGDSALYLCASSYLAGVYEQYFGPGTRLTVT.

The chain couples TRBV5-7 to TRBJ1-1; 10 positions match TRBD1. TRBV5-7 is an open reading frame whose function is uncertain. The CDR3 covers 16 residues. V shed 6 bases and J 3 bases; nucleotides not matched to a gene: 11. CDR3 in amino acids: CASTYDRGRGYTEAFF. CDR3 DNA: TGTGCCAGCACCTATGACAGGGGGCGCGGCTACACTGAAGCTTTCTTT.

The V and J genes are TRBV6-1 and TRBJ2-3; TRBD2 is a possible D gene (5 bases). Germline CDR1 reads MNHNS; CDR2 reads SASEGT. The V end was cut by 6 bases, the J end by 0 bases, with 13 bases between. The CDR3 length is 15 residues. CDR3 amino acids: CASRERQRSTDTQYF. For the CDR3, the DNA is TGTGCCAGCAGGGAGCGGCAGAGAAGCACAGATACGCAGTATTTT.

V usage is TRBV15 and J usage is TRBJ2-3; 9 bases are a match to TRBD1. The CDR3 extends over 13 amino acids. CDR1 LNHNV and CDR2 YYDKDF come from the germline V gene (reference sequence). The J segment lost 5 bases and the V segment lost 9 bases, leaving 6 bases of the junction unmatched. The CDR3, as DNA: TGTGCCACGCACAGGGGGCAGGGAGATACGCAGTATTTT. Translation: CATHRGQGDTQYF.

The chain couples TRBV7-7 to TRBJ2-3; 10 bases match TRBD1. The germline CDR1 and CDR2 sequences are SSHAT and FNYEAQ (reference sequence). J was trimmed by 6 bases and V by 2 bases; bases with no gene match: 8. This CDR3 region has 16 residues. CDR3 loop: CASSLQTGGLGDTQYF. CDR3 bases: TGTGCCAGCAGCTTACAGACAGGGGGCTTGGGGGATACGCAGTATTTT.

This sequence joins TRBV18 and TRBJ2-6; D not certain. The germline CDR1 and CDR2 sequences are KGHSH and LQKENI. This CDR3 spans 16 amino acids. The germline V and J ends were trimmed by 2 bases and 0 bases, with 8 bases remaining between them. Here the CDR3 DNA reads TGTGCCAGCTCACCAGGCAGAAACTCTGGGGCCAACGTCCTGACTTTC. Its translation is CASSPGRNSGANVLTF.

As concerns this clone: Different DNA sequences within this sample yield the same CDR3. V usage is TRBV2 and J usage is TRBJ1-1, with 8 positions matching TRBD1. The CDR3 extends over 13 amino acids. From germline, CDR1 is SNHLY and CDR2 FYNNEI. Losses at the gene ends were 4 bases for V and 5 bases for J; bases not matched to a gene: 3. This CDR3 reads CASSGQGRTEAFF. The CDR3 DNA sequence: TGTGCCAGCAGTGGACAGGGGAGAACTGAAGCTTTCTTT. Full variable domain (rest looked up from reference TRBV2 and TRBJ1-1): EPEVTQTPSHQVTQMGQEVILRCVPISNHLYFYWYRQILGQKVEFLVSFYNNEISEKSEIFDDQFSVERPDGSNFTLKIRSTKLEDSAMYFCASSGQGRTEAFFGQGTRLTVV.

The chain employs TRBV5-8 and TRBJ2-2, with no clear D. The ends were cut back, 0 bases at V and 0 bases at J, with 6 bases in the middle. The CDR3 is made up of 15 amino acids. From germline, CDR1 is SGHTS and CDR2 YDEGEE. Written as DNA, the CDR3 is TGTGCCAGCAGCTTGGGGCGGACGAACACCGGGGAGCTGTTTTTT. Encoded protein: CASSLGRTNTGELFF. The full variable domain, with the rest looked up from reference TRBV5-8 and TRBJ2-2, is EAGVTQSPTHLIKTRGQQATLRCSPISGHTSVYWYQQALGLGLQFLLWYDEGEERNRGNFPPRFSGRQFPNYSSELNVNALELEDSALYLCASSLGRTNTGELFFGEGSRLTVL.

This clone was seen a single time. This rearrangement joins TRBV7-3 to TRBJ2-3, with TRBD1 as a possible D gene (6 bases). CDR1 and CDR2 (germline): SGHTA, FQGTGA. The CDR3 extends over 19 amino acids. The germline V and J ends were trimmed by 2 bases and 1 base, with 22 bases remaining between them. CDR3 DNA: TGTGCCAGCAGCTTATGGCCCGTCTACAGGGCGAACCGCACAGATACGCAGTATTTT. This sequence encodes CASSLWPVYRANRTDTQYF.

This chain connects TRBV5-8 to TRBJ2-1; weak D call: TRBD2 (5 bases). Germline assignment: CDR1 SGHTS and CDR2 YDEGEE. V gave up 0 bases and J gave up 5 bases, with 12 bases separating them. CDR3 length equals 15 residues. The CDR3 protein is CASSLGGRVHNEQFF. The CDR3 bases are TGTGCCAGCAGCTTGGGAGGGAGAGTCCACAATGAGCAGTTCTTC.

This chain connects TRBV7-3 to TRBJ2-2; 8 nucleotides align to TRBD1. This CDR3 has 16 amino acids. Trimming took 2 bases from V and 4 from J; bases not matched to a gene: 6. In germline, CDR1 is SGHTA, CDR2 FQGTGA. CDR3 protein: CASSLGQGALTGELFF. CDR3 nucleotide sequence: TGTGCCAGCAGCTTAGGGCAGGGGGCACTCACCGGGGAGCTGTTTTTT.

CDR3 DNA sequence: TGTGCCAGCAAGGGGCAGGGTGGCAATGAGCAGTTCTTC. Its protein product is CASKGQGGNEQFF. This chain connects TRBV4-2 to TRBJ2-1, with a possible D match to TRBD1 (5 bases). Germline loops: CDR1 LGHNA, CDR2 YNFKEQ. This CDR3 is 13 amino acids long. V lost 7 bases and J 6 bases, leaving 13 bases between the germline ends.

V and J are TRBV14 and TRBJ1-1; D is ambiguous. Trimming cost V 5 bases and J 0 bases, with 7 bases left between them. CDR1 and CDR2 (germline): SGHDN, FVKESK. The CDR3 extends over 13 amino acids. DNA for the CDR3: TGTGCCAGCAGCTGGGAGTTGAACACTGAAGCTTTCTTT. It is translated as CASSWELNTEAFF.

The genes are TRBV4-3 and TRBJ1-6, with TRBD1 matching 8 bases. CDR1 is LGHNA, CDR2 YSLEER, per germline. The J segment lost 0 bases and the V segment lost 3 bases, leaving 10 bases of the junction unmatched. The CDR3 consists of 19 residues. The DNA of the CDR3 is TGCGCCAGCAGCCAGGACAGGGTACCGGCGAGCTCCTATAATTCACCCCTCCACTTT. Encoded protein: CASSQDRVPASSYNSPLHF.

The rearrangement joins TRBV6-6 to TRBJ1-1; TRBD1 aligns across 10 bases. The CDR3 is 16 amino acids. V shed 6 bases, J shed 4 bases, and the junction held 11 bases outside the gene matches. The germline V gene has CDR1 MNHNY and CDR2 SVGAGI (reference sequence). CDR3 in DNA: TGTGCCAGCAGCCCTATACGGGACAGGGGTAGCACTGAAGCTTTCTTT. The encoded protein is CASSPIRDRGSTEAFF.

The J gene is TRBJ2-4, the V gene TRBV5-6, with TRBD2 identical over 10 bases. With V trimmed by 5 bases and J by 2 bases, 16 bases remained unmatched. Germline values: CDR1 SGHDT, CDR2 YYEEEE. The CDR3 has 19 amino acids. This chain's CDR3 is CASRNIAGGHLGPKNIQYF. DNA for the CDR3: TGTGCCAGCAGGAATATAGCGGGAGGTCACCTCGGGCCCAAAAACATTCAGTACTTC.

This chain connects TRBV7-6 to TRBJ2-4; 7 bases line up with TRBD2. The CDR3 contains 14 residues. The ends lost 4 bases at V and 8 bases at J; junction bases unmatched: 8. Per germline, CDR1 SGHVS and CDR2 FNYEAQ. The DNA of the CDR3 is TGTGCCAGCAGCTCGGACCGGGCGGGGGACATTCAGTACTTC. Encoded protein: CASSSDRAGDIQYF.

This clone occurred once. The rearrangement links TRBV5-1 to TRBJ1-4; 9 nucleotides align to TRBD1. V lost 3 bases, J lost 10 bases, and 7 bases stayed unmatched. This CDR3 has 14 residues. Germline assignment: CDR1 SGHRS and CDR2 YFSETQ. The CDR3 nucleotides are TGCGCCAGCAGCTCCGGGACAGGGTTTTTAAAACTGTTTTTT. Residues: CASSSGTGFLKLFF.

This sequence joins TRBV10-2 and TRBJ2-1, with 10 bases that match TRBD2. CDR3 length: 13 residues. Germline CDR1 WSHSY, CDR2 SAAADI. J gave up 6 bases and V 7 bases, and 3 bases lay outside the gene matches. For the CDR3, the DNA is TGCGCCAGCAAAGCGGGGGGGATCAATGAGCAGTTCTTC. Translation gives CASKAGGINEQFF.

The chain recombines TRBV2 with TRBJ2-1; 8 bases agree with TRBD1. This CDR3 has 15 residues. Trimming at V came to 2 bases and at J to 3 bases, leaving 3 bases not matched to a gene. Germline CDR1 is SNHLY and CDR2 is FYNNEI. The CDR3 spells CASSETRGHYNEQFF. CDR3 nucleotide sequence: TGTGCCAGCAGTGAAACCAGGGGGCACTACAATGAGCAGTTCTTC.

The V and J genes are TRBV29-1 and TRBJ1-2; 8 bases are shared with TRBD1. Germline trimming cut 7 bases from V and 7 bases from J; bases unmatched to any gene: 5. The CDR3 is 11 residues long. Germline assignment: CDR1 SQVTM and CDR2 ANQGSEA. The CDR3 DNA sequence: TGCAGCGCTGGACAGGGTGGTGGCTACACCTTC. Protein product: CSAGQGGGYTF.

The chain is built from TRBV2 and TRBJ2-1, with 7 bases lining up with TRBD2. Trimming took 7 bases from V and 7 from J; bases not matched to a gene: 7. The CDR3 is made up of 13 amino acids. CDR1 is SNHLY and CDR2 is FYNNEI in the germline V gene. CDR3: CASNIFGGNEQFF. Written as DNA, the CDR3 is TGTGCCAGCAATATATTCGGGGGGAATGAGCAGTTCTTC.

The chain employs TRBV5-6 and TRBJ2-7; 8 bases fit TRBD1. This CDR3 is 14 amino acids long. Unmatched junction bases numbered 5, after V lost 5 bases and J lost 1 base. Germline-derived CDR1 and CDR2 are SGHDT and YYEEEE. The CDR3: CASRITGGSYEQYF. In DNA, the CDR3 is TGTGCCAGCAGAATCACAGGGGGATCCTACGAGCAGTACTTC.

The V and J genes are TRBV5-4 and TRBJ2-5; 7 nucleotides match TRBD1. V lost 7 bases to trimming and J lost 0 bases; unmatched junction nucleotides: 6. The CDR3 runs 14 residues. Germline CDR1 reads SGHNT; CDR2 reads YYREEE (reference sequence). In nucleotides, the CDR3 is TGTGCCAGCGGCCGGGGACAGAACCAAGAGACCCAGTACTTC. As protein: CASGRGQNQETQYF.

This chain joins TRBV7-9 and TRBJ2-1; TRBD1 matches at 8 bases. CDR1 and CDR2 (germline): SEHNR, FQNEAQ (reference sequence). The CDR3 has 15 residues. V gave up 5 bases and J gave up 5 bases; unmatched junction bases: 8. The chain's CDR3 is CASSMGQVTHNEQFF. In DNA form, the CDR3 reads TGTGCCAGCAGCATGGGACAGGTGACCCACAATGAGCAGTTCTTC.

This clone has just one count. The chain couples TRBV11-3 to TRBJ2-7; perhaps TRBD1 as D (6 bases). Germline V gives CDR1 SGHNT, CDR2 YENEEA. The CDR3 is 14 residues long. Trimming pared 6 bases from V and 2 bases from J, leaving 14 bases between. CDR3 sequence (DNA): TGTGCCAGCAGGATGGACAGACCCACCTACGAGCAGTACTTC. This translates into CASRMDRPTYEQYF.

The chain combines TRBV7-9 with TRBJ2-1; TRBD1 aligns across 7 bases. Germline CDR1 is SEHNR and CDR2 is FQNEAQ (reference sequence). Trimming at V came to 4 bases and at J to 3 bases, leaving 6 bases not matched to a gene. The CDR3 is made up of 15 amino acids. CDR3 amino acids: CASSSQGVGYNEQFF. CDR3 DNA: TGTGCCAGCAGCTCTCAGGGGGTAGGCTACAATGAGCAGTTCTTC.

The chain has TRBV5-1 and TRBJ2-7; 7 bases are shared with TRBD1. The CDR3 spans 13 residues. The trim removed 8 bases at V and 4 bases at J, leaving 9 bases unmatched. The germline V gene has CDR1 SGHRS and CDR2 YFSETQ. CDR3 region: CASSRDSRYEQYF. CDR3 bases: TGCGCCAGTTCCCGGGACAGTCGGTACGAGCAGTACTTC.